This record covers a single T cell receptor (beta chain). These data belong to a study of T cell changes during pregnancy in multiple sclerosis. CDR1 and CDR2 (germline): MNHNY, SVGAGI (reference sequence). There are 15 residues in the CDR3. V was pared by 0 bases and J by 7 bases, with 15 bases between. Repertoires were generated with immunoSEQ multiplex PCR, while TCRdb's copy carries only in-frame clones and drops some. Of 50,000 to 60,000 clones listed, approximately 91% are singletons. Here the sequenced sample was CD4+ T cells from peripheral blood mononuclear cells, taken in the second trimester of pregnancy. This receptor was obtained from a female donor with multiple sclerosis, enrolled in a pregnancy study. The rearrangement joins TRBV6-6 to TRBJ1-2; possible D gene TRBD1, 5 bases. CDR3 sequence: CASSYSMGGMSGYTF. The CDR3 nucleotides read TGTGCCAGCAGTTACTCGATGGGGGGAATGAGTGGCTACACCTTC.